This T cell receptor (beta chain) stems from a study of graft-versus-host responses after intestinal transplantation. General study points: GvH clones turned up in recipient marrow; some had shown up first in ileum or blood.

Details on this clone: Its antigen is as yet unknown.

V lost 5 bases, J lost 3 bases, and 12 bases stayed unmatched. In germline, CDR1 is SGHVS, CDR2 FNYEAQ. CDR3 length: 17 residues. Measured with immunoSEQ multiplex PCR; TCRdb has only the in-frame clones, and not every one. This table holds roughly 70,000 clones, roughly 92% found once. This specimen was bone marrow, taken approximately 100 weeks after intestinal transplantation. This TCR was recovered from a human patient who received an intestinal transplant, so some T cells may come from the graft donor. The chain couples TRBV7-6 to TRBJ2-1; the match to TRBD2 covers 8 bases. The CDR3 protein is CASSPHGIAGLYNEQFF. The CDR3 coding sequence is TGTGCCAGCAGCCCCCACGGGATAGCGGGACTCTACAATGAGCAGTTCTTC.